This T cell receptor (beta chain) is drawn from a study of blood T cell repertoires in COVID-19. At the level of the study: From the United States, Italy and Spain came samples of acute and convalescent COVID-19.

A single count supports this clone. Repertoires were generated with immunoSEQ multiplex PCR, while TCRdb's copy carries only in-frame clones and drops some. The data contain 15,000 to 20,000 clones, about nine tenths of them singletons. From germline, CDR1 is SGHVS and CDR2 FNYEAQ. This CDR3 is 15 amino acids long. Trimming cost V 1 base and J 4 bases; bases outside gene matches: 1. This receptor was obtained from a man aged 45-65 years with active COVID-19. The sequenced sample consisted of peripheral blood. The V call is TRBV7-6, the J call TRBJ1-4; 9 bases line up with TRBD1. CDR3 DNA: TGTGCCAGCAGCTTAGAGACAGGGGGTAATGAAAAACTGTTTTTT. Amino acids: CASSLETGGNEKLFF.